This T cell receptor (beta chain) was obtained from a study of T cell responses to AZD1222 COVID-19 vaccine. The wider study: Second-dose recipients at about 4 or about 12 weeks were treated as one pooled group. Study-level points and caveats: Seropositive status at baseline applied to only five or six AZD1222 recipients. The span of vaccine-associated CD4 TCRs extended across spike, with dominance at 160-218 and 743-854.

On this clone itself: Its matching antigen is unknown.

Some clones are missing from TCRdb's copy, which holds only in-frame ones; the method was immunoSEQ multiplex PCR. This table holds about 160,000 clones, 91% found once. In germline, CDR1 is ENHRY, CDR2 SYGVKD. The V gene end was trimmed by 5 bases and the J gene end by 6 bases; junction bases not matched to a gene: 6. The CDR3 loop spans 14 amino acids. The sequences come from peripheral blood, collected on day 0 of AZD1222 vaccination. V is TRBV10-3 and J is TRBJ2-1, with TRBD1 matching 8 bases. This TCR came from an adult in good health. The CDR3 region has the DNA TGTGCCATCAGTCCGCCGGGACAGGTCAATGAGCAGTTCTTC. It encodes CAISPPGQVNEQFF.